Presented here are 28 T cell receptor beta chains from one specimen sequenced in a study of blood T cells in healthy people across ages. The second PCR ran roughly 7 to 11 cycles with a sample-barcoded 5' primer and J-beta primers. Each CDR3 protein is one row after TCRdb ran MiXCR on the 5' RACE reads. The sample lists some 1.4 million distinct CDR3 sequences, about 40% occurring once. The specimen was blood. All receptors come from a young woman in good health.

The rearrangement joins TRBV6-5 to TRBJ2-4, with TRBD2 matching over 10 bases. The J call may be faulty, since TRBJ2-5 better matches the DNA end. The length of the CDR3 is 17 residues. Germline values: CDR1 MNHEY, CDR2 SVGAGI. CDR3 in amino acids: CASSYSGLAGVGETQYF. The CDR3 DNA is TGTGCCAGCAGTTACTCCGGGCTAGCGGGAGTCGGAGAGACCCAGTACTTC.

This clonotype was counted a few times. The chain combines TRBV5-1 with TRBJ1-5, with D perhaps matching TRBD1 (5 bases). V lost 2 bases and J 7 bases, leaving 16 bases between the germline ends. CDR3 length: 15 amino acids. Germline loops: CDR1 SGHRS, CDR2 YFSETQ. CDR3 nucleotide sequence: TGCGCCAGCAGCTTATACCCGGGACTGGGCCAGCCCCAGCATTTT. It is translated as CASSLYPGLGQPQHF. The complete variable domain, with remaining parts taken from reference TRBV5-1 and TRBJ1-5, reads KAGVTQTPRYLIKTRGQQVTLSCSPISGHRSVSWYQQTPGQGLQFLFEYFSETQRNKGNFPGRFSGRQFSNSRSEMNVSTLELGDSALYLCASSLYPGLGQPQHFGDGTRLSIL.

The chain couples TRBV21-1 to TRBJ2-1; TRBD1 is taken as the D call from the table, unchecked against the DNA. TRBV21-1 is a listed pseudogene. The CDR3 is 17 amino acids. In DNA form, the CDR3 reads TGTGCCAGCCGAGCGAGTGCGGGGGCCAGCTCCTACAATGAGCAGTTCTTC. This translates into CASRASAGASSYNEQFF.

As concerns this clonotype: A much bigger clone sits one base away, suggesting this may be a read error. This sequence joins TRBV7-9 and TRBJ2-7, with 13 nucleotides matching TRBD2. The CDR3 totals 15 residues. Per the germline V gene, CDR1 is SEHNR and CDR2 is FQNEAQ (reference sequence). The DNA for the CDR3 is TGTGCCTGCAGCCTGACTAGCGGGAGGTATATCGAGCAGTACTTC. Its translation is CACSLTSGRYIEQYF.

The J gene is TRBJ2-1, the V gene TRBV7-2; TRBD1 might be the D (5 bases). Germline CDR1 is SGHTA and CDR2 is FQGNSA. The CDR3 has 13 residues. Trimming shortened V by 5 bases and J by 8 bases, and 13 bases separated the two germline ends. The CDR3 loop reads CASSVRARDEQFF. The DNA of the CDR3 is TGTGCCAGCAGCGTAAGGGCCAGGGATGAGCAGTTCTTC. The full variable domain, with the rest looked up from reference TRBV7-2 and TRBJ2-1, is GAGVSQSPSNKVTEKGKDVELRCDPISGHTALYWYRQSLGQGLEFLIYFQGNSAPDKSGLPSDRFSAERTGGSVSTLTIQRTQQEDSAVYLCASSVRARDEQFFGPGTRLTVL.

This clonotype was detected a few times. The V call is TRBV6-5, the J call TRBJ2-7, with TRBD2 identical over 9 bases. Trimming removed 5 bases from V and 3 bases from J; junction bases left unmatched: 8. This CDR3 has 15 amino acids. Looked up from germline, CDR1 is MNHEY and CDR2 is SVGAGI. For the CDR3, the DNA is TGTGCCAGCAGTGCATATAGCGGGAGTGGCTACGAGCAGTACTTC. It specifies CASSAYSGSGYEQYF.

V usage is TRBV12-3 or TRBV12-4 and J usage is TRBJ2-5, with TRBD1 matching 7 bases. The CDR3 contains 15 residues. V was clipped by 1 base and J by 11 bases; unmatched bases: 13. The CDR3 is CASSLVRDSNNEQYF. Written as DNA, the CDR3 is TGTGCCAGCAGTTTAGTCCGGGACAGTAACAATGAGCAGTACTTC.

In this sample, this clonotype turned up a few times. V is TRBV7-2 and J is TRBJ2-4; D uncertain. The J call could be wrong; TRBJ2-7 is a better fit for the DNA end. The CDR3 totals 13 residues. Germline CDR1 is SGHTA and CDR2 is FQGNSA. The CDR3 DNA reads as TGTGCCAGCAGCCCACCGACCGGTTACGAGCAGTACTTC. Its protein product is CASSPPTGYEQYF.

The chain couples TRBV5-1 to TRBJ2-5, with TRBD1 as a possible D gene (5 bases). The DNA end is a closer match to TRBJ2-4, so the J assignment may be wrong. CDR1 and CDR2 from the germline V gene are SGHRS and YFSETQ. This CDR3 comprises 17 residues. CDR3 amino acids: CASSLEAGLGAKNIQYF. The CDR3 coding sequence is TGCGCCAGCAGCTTGGAAGCAGGGCTGGGGGCCAAAAACATTCAGTACTTC.

This clonotype was counted many times. The V gene is TRBV5-1, the J gene TRBJ2-7; possibly TRBD1 for D (6 bases). The V and J ends lost 0 bases and 4 bases respectively, with 14 bases between them. Germline CDR1 reads SGHRS; CDR2 reads YFSETQ. CDR3 length equals 15 residues. CDR3 sequence: CASSLETGRKYEQYF. The CDR3 nucleotides are TGCGCCAGCAGCTTGGAAACAGGGAGAAAGTACGAGCAGTACTTC.

The gene calls are TRBV4-1 and TRBJ2-3; TRBD1 aligns across 7 bases. J was trimmed by 1 base and V by 3 bases; bases with no gene match: 7. Germline V gives CDR1 MGHRA, CDR2 YSYEKL. This CDR3 has 16 amino acids. The CDR3 protein is CASSHFPQGGTDTQYF. Written as DNA, the CDR3 is TGCGCCAGCAGCCACTTTCCTCAGGGGGGCACAGATACGCAGTATTTT.

This clonotype has only one observation. The chain carries TRBV7-8 and TRBJ2-2, with D possibly TRBD2 on 5 matching bases. Looked up from germline, CDR1 is SGHVS and CDR2 is FQNEAQ. The germline V and J ends were trimmed by 4 bases and 8 bases, with 8 bases remaining between them. CDR3 length equals 12 residues. The CDR3 is CASSSSGGELFF. In DNA, the CDR3 is TGTGCCAGCAGCTCCTCGGGGGGGGAGCTGTTTTTT.

This clonotype was counted a few times. The CDR3 nucleotides read TGCGCCAGCAGCCGAACGGGACTAGTTAGTGAGCAGTTCTTC. Protein sequence: CASSRTGLVSEQFF. This chain uses TRBV4-1 with TRBJ2-1; 8 bases are shared with TRBD2. Germline V gives CDR1 MGHRA, CDR2 YSYEKL. V gave up 4 bases and J gave up 9 bases; unmatched junction bases: 8. The CDR3 runs to 14 residues.

The J gene is TRBJ1-6, the V gene TRBV12-3 or TRBV12-4, with unresolved D. Trimming shortened V by 7 bases and J by 0 bases, and 10 bases separated the two germline ends. The CDR3 has 15 amino acids. CDR3 protein: CASNSGLSYNSPLHF. CDR3 nucleotides: TGTGCCAGCAACTCCGGACTCTCCTATAATTCACCCCTCCACTTT.

The J gene is TRBJ2-4, the V gene TRBV6-1; possible D gene TRBD2, 6 bases. The CDR3 has 17 residues. Trimming left V 0 bases short and J 1 base short, with 13 bases between. From germline, CDR1 is MNHNS and CDR2 SASEGT. This chain's CDR3 is CASSEALRGTAKNIQYF. CDR3 DNA: TGTGCCAGCAGTGAAGCGCTTCGAGGGACTGCCAAAAACATTCAGTACTTC.

This clonotype was found once. The gene calls are TRBV19 and TRBJ2-7, with TRBD1 identical over 9 bases. V lost 6 bases and J lost 5; bases outside the gene matches: 11. CDR1 LNHDA and CDR2 SQIVND come from the germline V gene (reference sequence). CDR3 length: 15 residues. CDR3 in amino acids: CASRLQGAQGNEQYF. The DNA of the CDR3 is TGTGCCAGTAGACTACAGGGGGCGCAAGGGAACGAGCAGTACTTC.

On this clonotype itself: The junction does not match germline at one end; this may be a read error. The V call is TRBV7-8, the J call TRBJ2-7, with 8 bases aligning to TRBD1. Germline CDR1 and CDR2: SGHVS and FQNEAQ. The CDR3 sequence is 16 residues long. In nucleotides, the CDR3 is TGTACCAGCAGCTTATTAGAATCGACAGGGGCCTACGAGCAGTACTTC. Protein: CTSSLLESTGAYEQYF.

CDR3 sequence (DNA): TGCGCCAGCAGCCAAGATTGGACTAGCGGGGGCTCAGATACGCAGTATTTT. It specifies CASSQDWTSGGSDTQYF. The rearrangement links TRBV4-3 to TRBJ2-3; TRBD2 matches at 13 bases. V trimming: 0 bases; J trimming: 4 bases; junction bases outside the gene matches: 4. Germline V gene sequence: CDR1 LGHNA, CDR2 YSLEER. There are 17 residues in the CDR3.

The chain is built from TRBV4-2 and TRBJ1-1, with TRBD1 matching 8 bases. The length of the CDR3 is 14 residues. The germline CDR1 and CDR2 sequences are LGHNA and YNFKEQ. Trimming took 2 bases from V and 8 from J; bases not matched to a gene: 7. The chain's CDR3 is CASSQFRGQGEAFF. The DNA of the CDR3 is TGTGCCAGCAGCCAATTTAGAGGACAGGGAGAAGCTTTCTTT.

The CDR3 is CASSQGPRRGETQYF. CDR3 nucleotide sequence: TGTGCCAGCAGCCAAGGACCCCGTCGGGGGGAGACCCAGTACTTC. This chain uses TRBV21-1 with TRBJ2-5; the DNA was not compared with TRBD1, the D call given in the table. TRBV21-1 is a listed pseudogene. The CDR3 has 15 residues.

This clonotype was seen only a few times. The chain carries TRBV24-1 and TRBJ2-2; D gene ambiguous. There are 13 residues in the CDR3. From germline, CDR1 is KGHDR and CDR2 SFDVKD. V lost 5 bases, J lost 7 bases, and 10 bases lay in between. CDR3 nucleotide sequence: TGTGCCACCAGTGCCGGCACCCGCGGGGAGCTGTTTTTT. Amino acids: CATSAGTRGELFF.

V is TRBV7-2 and J is TRBJ2-3, with 11 bases matching TRBD2. From germline, CDR1 is SGHTA and CDR2 FQGNSA. V was clipped by 7 bases and J by 5 bases; unmatched bases: 8. The CDR3 length is 15 residues. CDR3 loop: CASTRIAGGEDTQYF. The CDR3 DNA is TGTGCCAGCACCCGAATAGCGGGAGGGGAAGATACGCAGTATTTT.

The V call is TRBV2, the J call TRBJ2-2; D is unclear. The CDR3 loop spans 14 amino acids. Germline V lookup: CDR1 SNHLY, CDR2 FYNNEI. Trimming stripped 1 base from V and 3 bases from J, with 6 bases between. The DNA for the CDR3 is TGTGCCAGCAGTGAAGAGCACTACACCGGGGAGCTGTTTTTT. Its protein is CASSEEHYTGELFF.

The V gene is TRBV2, the J gene TRBJ2-5; 11 nucleotides align to TRBD2. From germline, CDR1 is SNHLY and CDR2 FYNNEI. CDR3 size: 16 residues. Unmatched junction bases numbered 20, after V lost 9 bases and J lost 11 bases. CDR3 DNA: TGTGCCAGAGAGGGCACTAGCGGGGGTCCACTCCATGAGCAGTACTTC. It specifies CAREGTSGGPLHEQYF.

The chain uses TRBV3-1 and TRBJ2-3; D may be TRBD1 (6 bases). The germline CDR1 and CDR2 sequences are LGHDT and YNNKEL (reference sequence). This CDR3 comprises 14 residues. Trimming pared 6 bases from V and 2 bases from J, leaving 12 bases between. The CDR3 is CASSLTGATDTQYF. As DNA, the CDR3 is TGTGCCAGCAGTCTGACAGGAGCCACAGATACGCAGTATTTT.

The genes are TRBV30 and TRBJ1-2; weak D call: TRBD1 (6 bases). Germline CDR1 reads GTSNPN; CDR2 reads SVGIG (reference sequence). The CDR3 contains 16 residues. With 3 bases removed from V and 8 bases from J, the gap between germline ends came to 25 bases. This CDR3 is CAWSPRGATGIWGYTF. The CDR3 DNA sequence: TGTGCCTGGAGCCCCCGGGGGGCCACAGGGATTTGGGGCTACACCTTC.

This sequence joins TRBV11-3 and TRBJ2-5; 11 bases fit TRBD1. J lost 6 bases, V lost 4 bases, and 7 bases had no gene match. In germline, CDR1 is SGHNT, CDR2 YENEEA. This CDR3 has 15 residues. CDR3 loop: CASSSGQGAEKTQYF. CDR3 coding DNA: TGTGCCAGCAGCTCTGGACAGGGGGCCGAGAAGACCCAGTACTTC.

The chain uses TRBV4-1 and TRBJ2-5; 10 nucleotides line up with TRBD2. This CDR3 spans 14 amino acids. Trimming cost V 8 bases and J 11 bases; bases outside gene matches: 14. Germline-derived CDR1 and CDR2 are MGHRA and YSYEKL. CDR3 nucleotides: TGCGCCAGCGGATCTAGCGGGGGCCCGCGGGAGCAGTACTTC. As protein: CASGSSGGPREQYF.